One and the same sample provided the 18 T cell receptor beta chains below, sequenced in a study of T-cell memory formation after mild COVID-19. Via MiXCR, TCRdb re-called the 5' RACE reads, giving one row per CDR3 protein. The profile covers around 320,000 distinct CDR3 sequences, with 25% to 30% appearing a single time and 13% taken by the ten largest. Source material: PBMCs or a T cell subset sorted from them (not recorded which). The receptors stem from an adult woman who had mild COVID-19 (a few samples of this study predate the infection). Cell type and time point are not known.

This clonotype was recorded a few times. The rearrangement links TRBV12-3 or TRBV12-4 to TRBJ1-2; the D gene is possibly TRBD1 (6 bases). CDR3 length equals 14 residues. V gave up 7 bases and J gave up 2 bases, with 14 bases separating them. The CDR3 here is CASTNSQGNYGYTF. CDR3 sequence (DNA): TGTGCCAGCACAAACAGCCAGGGGAACTATGGCTACACCTTC.

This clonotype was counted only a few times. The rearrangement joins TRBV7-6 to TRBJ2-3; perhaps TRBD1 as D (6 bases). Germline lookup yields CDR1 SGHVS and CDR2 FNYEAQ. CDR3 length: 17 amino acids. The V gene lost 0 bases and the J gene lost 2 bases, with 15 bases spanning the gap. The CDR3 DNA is TGTGCCAGCAGCTTAGCTCCTCCTCCAGGGGTCACAGATACGCAGTATTTT. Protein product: CASSLAPPPGVTDTQYF.

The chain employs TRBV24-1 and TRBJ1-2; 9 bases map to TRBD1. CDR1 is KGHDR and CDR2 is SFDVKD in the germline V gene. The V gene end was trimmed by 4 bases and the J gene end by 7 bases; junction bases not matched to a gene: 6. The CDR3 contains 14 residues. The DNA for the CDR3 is TGTGCCACCAGTGACGACAGGGGGGCTATTGGCTACACCTTC. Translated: CATSDDRGAIGYTF.

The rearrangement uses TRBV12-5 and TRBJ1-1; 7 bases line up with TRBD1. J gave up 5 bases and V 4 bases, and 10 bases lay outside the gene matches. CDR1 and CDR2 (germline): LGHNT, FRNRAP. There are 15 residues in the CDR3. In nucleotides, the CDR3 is TGTGCTAGTGGTTCCCCTCGGAAGGGGGCGACTGAAGCTTTCTTT. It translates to CASGSPRKGATEAFF.

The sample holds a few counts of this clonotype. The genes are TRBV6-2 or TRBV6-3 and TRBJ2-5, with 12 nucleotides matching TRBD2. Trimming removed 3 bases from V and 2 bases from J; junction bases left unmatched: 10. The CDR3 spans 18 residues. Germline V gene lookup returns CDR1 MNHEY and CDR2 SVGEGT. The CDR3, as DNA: TGTGCCAGCAGTTATCAATTCGGACTAGCGGGGACTCAAGAGACCCAGTACTTC. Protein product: CASSYQFGLAGTQETQYF.

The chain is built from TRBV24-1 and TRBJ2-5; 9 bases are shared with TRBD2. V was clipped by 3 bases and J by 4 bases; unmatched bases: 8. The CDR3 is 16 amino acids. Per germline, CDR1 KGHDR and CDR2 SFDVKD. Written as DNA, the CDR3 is TGTGCCACCAGTGATCTAGGCGGGGGGGCCCGAGAGACCCAGTACTTC. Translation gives CATSDLGGGARETQYF.

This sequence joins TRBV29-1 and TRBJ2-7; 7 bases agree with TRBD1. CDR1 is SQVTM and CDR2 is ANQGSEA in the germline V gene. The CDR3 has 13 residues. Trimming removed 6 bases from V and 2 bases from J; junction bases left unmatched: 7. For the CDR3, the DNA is TGCAGCGTAGGGGGCACTGGGACCTACGAGCAGTACTTC. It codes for CSVGGTGTYEQYF.

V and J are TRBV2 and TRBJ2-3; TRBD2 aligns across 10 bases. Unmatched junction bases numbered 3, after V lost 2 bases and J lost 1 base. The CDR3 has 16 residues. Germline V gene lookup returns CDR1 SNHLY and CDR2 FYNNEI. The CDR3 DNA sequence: TGTGCCAGCAGTGAACTTCTAGCGGGGGGCACAGATACGCAGTATTTT. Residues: CASSELLAGGTDTQYF.

As DNA, the CDR3 is TGTGCCAGCAGCCCAGGGCTAGCGGGAGGATCCGGGGAGCAGTACTTC. Translating it yields CASSPGLAGGSGEQYF. The rearrangement joins TRBV12-3 or TRBV12-4 to TRBJ2-7, with 11 bases matching TRBD2. J lost 7 bases, V lost 6 bases, and 14 bases had no gene match. The CDR3 sequence is 16 residues long.

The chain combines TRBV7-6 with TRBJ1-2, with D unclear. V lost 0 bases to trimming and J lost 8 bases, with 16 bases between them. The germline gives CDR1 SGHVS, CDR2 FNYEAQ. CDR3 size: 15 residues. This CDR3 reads CASSLAANNLGGYTF. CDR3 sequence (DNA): TGTGCCAGCAGCTTAGCAGCTAATAATCTGGGAGGCTACACCTTC. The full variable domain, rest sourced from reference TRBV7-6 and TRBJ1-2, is GAGVSQSPRYKVTKRGQDVALRCDPISGHVSLYWYRQALGQGPEFLTYFNYEAQQDKSGLPNDRFSAERPEGSISTLTIQRTEQRDSAMYRCASSLAANNLGGYTFGSGTRLTVV.

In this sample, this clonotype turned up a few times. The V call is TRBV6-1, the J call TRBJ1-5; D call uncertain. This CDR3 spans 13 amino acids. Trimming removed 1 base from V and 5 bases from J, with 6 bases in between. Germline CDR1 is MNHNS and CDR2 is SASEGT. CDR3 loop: CASSEVQDQPQHF. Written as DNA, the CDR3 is TGTGCCAGCAGTGAAGTGCAGGATCAGCCCCAGCATTTT.

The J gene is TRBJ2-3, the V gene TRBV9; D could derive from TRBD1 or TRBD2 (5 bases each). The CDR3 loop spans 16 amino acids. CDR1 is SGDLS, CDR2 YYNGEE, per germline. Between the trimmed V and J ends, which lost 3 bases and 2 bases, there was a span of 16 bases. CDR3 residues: CASSGTGTDFTDTQYF. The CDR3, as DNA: TGTGCCAGCAGCGGGACCGGGACCGATTTCACAGATACGCAGTATTTT.

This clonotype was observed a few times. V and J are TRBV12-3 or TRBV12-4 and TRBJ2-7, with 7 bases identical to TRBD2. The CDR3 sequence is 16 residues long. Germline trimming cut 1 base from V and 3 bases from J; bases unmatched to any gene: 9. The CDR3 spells CASSLGLALGVYEQYF. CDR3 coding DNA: TGTGCCAGCAGTTTAGGACTAGCCCTCGGGGTCTACGAGCAGTACTTC.

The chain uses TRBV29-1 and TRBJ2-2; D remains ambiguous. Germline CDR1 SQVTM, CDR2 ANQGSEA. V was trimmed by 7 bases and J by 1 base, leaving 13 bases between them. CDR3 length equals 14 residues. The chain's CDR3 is CSALAVRNTGELFF. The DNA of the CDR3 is TGCAGCGCCTTGGCAGTCAGGAACACCGGGGAGCTGTTTTTT.

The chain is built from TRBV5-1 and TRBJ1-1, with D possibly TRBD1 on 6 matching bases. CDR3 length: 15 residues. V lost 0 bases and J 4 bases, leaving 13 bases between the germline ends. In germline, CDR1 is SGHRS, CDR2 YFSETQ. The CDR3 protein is CASSLDGQGPTEAFF. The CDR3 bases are TGCGCCAGCAGCTTGGATGGGCAGGGGCCCACTGAAGCTTTCTTT.

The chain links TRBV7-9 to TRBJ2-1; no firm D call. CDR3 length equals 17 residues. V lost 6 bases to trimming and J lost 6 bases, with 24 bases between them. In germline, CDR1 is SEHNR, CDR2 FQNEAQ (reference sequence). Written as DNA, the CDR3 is TGTGCCAGCAGGTCCGTCCGGAGTGGGCGGATTCTCAATGAGCAGTTCTTC. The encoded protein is CASRSVRSGRILNEQFF. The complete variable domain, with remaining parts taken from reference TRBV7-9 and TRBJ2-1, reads DTGVSQNPRHKITKRGQNVTFRCDPISEHNRLYWYRQTLGQGPEFLTYFQNEAQLEKSRLLSDRFSAERPKGSFSTLEIQRTEQGDSAMYLCASRSVRSGRILNEQFFGPGTRLTVL.

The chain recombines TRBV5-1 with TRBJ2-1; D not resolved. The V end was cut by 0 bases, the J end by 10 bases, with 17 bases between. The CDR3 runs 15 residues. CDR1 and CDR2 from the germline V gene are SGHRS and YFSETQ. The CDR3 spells CASSLGPSWAREQFF. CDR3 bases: TGCGCCAGCAGCTTGGGTCCCTCCTGGGCGAGGGAGCAGTTCTTC.

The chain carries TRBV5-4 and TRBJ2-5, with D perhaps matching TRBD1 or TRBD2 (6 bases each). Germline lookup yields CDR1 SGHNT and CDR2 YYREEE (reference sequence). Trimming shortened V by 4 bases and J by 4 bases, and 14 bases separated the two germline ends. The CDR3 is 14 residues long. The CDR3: CASSPGGGRETQYF. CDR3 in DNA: TGTGCCAGCAGCCCAGGAGGGGGGCGAGAGACCCAGTACTTC.